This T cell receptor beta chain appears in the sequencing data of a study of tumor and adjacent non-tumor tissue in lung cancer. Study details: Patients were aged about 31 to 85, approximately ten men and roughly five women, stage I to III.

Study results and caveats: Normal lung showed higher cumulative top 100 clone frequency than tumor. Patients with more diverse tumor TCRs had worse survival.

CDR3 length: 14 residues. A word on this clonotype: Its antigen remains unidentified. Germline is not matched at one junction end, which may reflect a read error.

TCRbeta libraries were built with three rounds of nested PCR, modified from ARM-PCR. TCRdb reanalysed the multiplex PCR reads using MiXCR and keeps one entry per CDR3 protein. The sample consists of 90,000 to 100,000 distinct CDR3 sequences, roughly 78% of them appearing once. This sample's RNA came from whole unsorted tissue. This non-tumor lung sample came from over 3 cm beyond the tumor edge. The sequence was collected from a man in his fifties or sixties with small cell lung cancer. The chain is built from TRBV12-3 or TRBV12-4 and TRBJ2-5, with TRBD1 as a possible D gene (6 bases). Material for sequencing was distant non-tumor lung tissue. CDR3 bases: TGTGCTAGCAGTTTAGTGCACAGGGAAGAGACTCAGTACTTC. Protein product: CASSLVHREETQYF.